The 3 T cell receptor beta chains reported below all come from one sample, sequenced in a study of cytomegalovirus exposure and HLA in healthy donors. In the PCR, 60 Vbeta and 13 Jbeta primers were used. Assay: immunoSEQ multiplex PCR; the TCRdb copy retains only in-frame clones and omits some. This sample has some 170,000 clones, with more than 80% found just once. Sequencing was carried out using PBMCs. The source is a woman between 18 and 29 years old in good health and CMV-seropositive.

This chain uses TRBV6-1 with TRBJ1-2; the match to TRBD1 covers 9 bases. The CDR3 consists of 17 residues. V lost 4 bases, J lost 5 bases, and 14 bases stayed unmatched. CDR1 and CDR2 from the germline V gene are MNHNS and SASEGT. The CDR3 loop is CASSAIDSTGGYYGYTF. The DNA for the CDR3 is TGTGCCAGCAGTGCCATTGATTCCACAGGGGGCTATTATGGCTACACCTTC.

This chain uses TRBV5-6 with TRBJ2-6; 7 bases are a match to TRBD2. The V and J ends lost 7 bases and 4 bases, in that order; junction bases with no gene match: 8. Germline V gene sequence: CDR1 SGHDT, CDR2 YYEEEE. This CDR3 contains 15 residues. In DNA form, the CDR3 reads TGTGCCAGCTCCAGGGAGGGTATCGGGGCCAACGTCCTGACTTTC. This sequence encodes CASSREGIGANVLTF.

The CDR3 DNA sequence: TGTGCCAGCAGTTCCCGCGGGGGTACTTATGGCTACACCTTC. Translating gives CASSSRGGTYGYTF. The chain carries TRBV6-5 and TRBJ1-2, with TRBD1 as a possible D gene (5 bases). Deletions cut 4 bases from V and 5 bases from J, with 14 bases between. CDR1 is MNHEY, CDR2 SVGAGI, per germline. This CDR3 is 14 amino acids long.